The clone carrying this T cell receptor beta chain was observed a few times. This entry comes from a study of blood T cell repertoires in COVID-19. The CDR3 is 13 amino acids. Between the trimmed V and J ends, which lost 7 bases and 8 bases, there was a span of 20 bases. Germline V lookup: CDR1 SQVTM, CDR2 ANQGSEA. This table comes from immunoSEQ multiplex PCR, and its TCRdb copy is limited to in-frame clones, with some not included. The sample has nearly 100,000 clones, roughly 83% seen once. The TCR originated in an older woman with acute or convalescent COVID-19. The sequencing input was peripheral blood. This rearrangement joins TRBV29-1 to TRBJ1-2; tentatively, D is TRBD1 (6 bases). CDR3 residues: CSEDSTGTRGYTF. The CDR3 DNA is TGCAGCGAGGATTCAACAGGGACTAGGGGCTACACCTTC. Variable domain in full (rest from reference TRBV29-1 and TRBJ1-2): SAVISQKPSRDICQRGTSLTIQCQVDSQVTMMFWYRQQPGQSLTLIATANQGSEATYESGFVIDKFPISRPNLTFSTLTVSNMSPEDSSIYLCSEDSTGTRGYTFGSGTRLTVV.